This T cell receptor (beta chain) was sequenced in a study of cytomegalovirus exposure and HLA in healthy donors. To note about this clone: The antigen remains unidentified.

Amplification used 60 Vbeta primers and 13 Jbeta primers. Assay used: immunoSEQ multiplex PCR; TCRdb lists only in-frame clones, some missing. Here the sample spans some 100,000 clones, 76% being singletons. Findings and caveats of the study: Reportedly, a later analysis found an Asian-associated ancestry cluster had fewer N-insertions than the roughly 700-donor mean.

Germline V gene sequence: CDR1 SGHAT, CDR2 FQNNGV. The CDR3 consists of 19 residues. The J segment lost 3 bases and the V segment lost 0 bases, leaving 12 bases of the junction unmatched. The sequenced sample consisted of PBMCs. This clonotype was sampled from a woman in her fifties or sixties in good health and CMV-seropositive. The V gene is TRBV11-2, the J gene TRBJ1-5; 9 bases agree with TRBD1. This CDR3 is CASSLEPGTGREFNQPQHF. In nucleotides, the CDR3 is TGTGCCAGCAGCTTAGAGCCCGGGACAGGGAGGGAATTCAATCAGCCCCAGCATTTT.